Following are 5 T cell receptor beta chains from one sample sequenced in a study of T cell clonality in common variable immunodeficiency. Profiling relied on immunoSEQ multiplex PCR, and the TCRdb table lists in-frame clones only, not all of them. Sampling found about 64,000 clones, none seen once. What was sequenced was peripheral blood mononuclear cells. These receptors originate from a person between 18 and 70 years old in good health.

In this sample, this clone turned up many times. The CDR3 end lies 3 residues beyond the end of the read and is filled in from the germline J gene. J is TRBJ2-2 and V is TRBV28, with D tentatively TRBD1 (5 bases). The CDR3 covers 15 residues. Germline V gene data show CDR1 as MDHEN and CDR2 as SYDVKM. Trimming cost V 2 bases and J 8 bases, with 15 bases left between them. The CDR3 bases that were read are TGTGCCAGCAGTTTAACTCCCCAGGGAAGGGGGGAG. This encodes CASSLTPQGRGE. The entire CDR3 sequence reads CASSLTPQGRGELFF.

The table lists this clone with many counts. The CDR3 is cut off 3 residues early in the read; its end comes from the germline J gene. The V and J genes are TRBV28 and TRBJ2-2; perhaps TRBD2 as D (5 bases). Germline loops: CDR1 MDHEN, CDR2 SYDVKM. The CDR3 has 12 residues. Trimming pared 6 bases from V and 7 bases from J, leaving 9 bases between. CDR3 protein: CASSRGLGELFF. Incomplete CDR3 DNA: TGTGCCAGCAGCCGGGGTCTCGGGGAG. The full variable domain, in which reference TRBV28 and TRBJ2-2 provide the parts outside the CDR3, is DVKVTQSSRYLVKRTGEKVFLECVQDMDHENMFWYRQDPGLGLRLIYFSYDVKMKEKGDIPEGYSVSREKKERFSLILESASTNQTSMYLCASSRGLGELFFGEGSRLTVL.

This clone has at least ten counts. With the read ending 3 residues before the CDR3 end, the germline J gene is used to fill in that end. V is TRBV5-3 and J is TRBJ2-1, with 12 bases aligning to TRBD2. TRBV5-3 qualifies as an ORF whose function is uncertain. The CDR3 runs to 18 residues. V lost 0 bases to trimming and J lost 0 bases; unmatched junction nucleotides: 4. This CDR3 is CARSLASGRDSSYNEQFF. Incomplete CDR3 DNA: TGTGCCAGAAGCTTGGCTAGCGGGAGGGATAGCTCCTACAATGAG.

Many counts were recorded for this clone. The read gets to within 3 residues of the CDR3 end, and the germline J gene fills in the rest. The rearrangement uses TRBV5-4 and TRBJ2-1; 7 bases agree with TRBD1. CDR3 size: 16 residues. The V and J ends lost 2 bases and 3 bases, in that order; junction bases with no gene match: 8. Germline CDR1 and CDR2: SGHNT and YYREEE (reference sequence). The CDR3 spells CASSFGRGQNYNEQFF. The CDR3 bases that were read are TGTGCCAGCAGCTTTGGAAGGGGACAGAACTACAATGAG.

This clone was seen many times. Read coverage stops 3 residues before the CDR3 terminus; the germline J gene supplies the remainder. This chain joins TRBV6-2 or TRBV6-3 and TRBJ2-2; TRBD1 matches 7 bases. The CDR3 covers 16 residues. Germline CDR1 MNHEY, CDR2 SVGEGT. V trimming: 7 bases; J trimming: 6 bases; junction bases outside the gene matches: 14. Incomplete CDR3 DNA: TGTGCCAGCACCAGAATGAAAGGGGGCGCTTCCGGGGAG. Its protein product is CASTRMKGGASGE. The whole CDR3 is CASTRMKGGASGELFF.